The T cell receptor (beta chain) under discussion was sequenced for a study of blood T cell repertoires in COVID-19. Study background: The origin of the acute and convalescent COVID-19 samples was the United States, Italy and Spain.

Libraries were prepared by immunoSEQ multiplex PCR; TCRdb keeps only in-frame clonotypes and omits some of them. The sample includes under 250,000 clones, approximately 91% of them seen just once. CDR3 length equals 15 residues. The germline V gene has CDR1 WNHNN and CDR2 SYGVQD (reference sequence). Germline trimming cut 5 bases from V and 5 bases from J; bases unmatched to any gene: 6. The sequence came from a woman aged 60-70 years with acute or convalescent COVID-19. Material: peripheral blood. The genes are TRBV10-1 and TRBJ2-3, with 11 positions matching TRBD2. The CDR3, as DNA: TGCGCCAGCAGTTCACTAGCGGGAGCCCTAGATACGCAGTATTTT. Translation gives CASSSLAGALDTQYF.